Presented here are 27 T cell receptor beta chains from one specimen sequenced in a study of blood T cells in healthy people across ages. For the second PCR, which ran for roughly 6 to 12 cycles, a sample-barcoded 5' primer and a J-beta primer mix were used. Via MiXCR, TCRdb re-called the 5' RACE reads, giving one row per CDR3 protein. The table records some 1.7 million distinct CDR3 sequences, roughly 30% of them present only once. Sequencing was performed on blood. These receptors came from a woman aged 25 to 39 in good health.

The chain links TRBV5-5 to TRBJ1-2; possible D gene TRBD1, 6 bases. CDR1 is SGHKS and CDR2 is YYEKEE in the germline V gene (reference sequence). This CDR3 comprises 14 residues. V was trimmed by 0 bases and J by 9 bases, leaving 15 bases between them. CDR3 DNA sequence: TGTGCCAGCAGCTTGGAGCCGGGACATCTGAGCTACACCTTC. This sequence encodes CASSLEPGHLSYTF.

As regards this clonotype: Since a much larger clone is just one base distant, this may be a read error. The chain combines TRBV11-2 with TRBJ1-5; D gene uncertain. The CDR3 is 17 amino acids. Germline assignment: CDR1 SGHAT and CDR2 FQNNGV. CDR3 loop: CASSLDPTEYSNQLQHF. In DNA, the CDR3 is TGTGCCAGCAGCTTAGATCCAACAGAGTATAGCAATCAGCTCCAGCATTTT.

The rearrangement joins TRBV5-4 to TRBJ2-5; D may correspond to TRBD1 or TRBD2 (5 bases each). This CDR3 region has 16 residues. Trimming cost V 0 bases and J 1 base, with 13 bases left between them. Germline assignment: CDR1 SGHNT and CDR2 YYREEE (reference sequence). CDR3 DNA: TGTGCCAGCAGCTTGGAATTTCAGGGAGCCCAAGAGACCCAGTACTTC. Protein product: CASSLEFQGAQETQYF.

CDR3 sequence reads: CASSWGRQGRVTDTQYF. CDR3 sequence (DNA): TGTGCCAGCAGCTGGGGACGACAGGGTAGGGTCACAGATACGCAGTATTTT. The chain couples TRBV7-2 to TRBJ2-3; 7 bases are a match to TRBD1. Germline loops: CDR1 SGHTA, CDR2 FQGNSA. With 4 bases clipped from V and 2 bases from J, the junction kept 12 bases outside the gene matches. The CDR3 is made up of 17 amino acids. The full variable domain, its missing parts supplied by reference TRBV7-2 and TRBJ2-3, is GAGVSQSPSNKVTEKGKDVELRCDPISGHTALYWYRQSLGQGLEFLIYFQGNSAPDKSGLPSDRFSAERTGGSVSTLTIQRTQQEDSAVYLCASSWGRQGRVTDTQYFGPGTRLTVL.

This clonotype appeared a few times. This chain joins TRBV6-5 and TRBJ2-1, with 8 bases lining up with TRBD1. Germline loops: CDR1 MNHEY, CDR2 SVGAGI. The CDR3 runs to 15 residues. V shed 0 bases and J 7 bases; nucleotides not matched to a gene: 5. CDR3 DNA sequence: TGTGCCAGCAGTTACTCTGGGACAGGTCCAAATGAGCAGTTCTTC. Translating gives CASSYSGTGPNEQFF.

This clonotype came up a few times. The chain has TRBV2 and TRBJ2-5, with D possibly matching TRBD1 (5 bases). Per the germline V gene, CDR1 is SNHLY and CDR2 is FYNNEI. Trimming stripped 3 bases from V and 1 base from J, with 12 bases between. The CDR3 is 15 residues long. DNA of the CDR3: TGTGCCAGCAGTGAGATGGGGCTCCTCCAAGAGACCCAGTACTTC. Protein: CASSEMGLLQETQYF. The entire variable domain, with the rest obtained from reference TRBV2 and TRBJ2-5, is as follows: EPEVTQTPSHQVTQMGQEVILRCVPISNHLYFYWYRQILGQKVEFLVSFYNNEISEKSEIFDDQFSVERPDGSNFTLKIRSTKLEDSAMYFCASSEMGLLQETQYFGPGTRLLVL.

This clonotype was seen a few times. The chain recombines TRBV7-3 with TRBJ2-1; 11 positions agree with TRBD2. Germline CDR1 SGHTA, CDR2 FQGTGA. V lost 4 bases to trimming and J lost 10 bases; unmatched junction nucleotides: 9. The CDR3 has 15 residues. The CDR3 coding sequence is TGTGCCAGCAGCTCCTCGACTAGCGGGGTACGGGAGCAGTTCTTC. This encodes CASSSSTSGVREQFF.

Written as DNA, the CDR3 is TGTGCCACCAGCAGGGAGCCGAGCTCCTACGAGCAGTACTTC. Amino acids: CATSREPSSYEQYF. The chain links TRBV15 to TRBJ2-7; no clear D. The CDR3 consists of 14 residues. From germline, CDR1 is LNHNV and CDR2 YYDKDF (reference sequence). V was cut by 3 bases and J by 0 bases, with 9 bases left in between.

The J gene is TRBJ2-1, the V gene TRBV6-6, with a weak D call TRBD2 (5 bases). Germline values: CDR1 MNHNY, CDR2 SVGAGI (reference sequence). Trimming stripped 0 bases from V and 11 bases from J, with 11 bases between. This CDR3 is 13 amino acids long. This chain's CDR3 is CASSYSRDDKQFF. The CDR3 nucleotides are TGTGCCAGCAGTTACTCACGGGATGATAAGCAGTTCTTC.

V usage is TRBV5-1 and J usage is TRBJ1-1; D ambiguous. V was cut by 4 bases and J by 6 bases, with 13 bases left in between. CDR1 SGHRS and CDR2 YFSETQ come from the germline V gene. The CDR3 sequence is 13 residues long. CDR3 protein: CASSPHDGPEAFF. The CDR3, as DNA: TGCGCCAGCAGCCCACACGACGGCCCTGAAGCTTTCTTT.

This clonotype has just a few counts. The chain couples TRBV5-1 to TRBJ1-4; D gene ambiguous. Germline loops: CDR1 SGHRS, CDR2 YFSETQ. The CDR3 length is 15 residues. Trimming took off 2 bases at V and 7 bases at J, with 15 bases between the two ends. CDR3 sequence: CASSLSSLGGEKLFF. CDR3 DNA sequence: TGCGCCAGCAGCTTATCGAGCCTTGGTGGTGAAAAACTGTTTTTT.

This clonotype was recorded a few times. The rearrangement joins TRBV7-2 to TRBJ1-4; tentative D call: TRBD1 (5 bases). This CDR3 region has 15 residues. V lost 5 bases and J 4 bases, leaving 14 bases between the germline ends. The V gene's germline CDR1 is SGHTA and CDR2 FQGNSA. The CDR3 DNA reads TGTGCCAGCAGCCAAGTTTCGGGGGTTAATGAAAAACTGTTTTTT. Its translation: CASSQVSGVNEKLFF.

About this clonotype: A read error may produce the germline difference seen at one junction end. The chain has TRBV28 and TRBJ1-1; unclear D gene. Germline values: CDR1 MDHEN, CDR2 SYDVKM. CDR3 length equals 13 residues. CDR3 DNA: TGTGCCACCAGTTCCTCGTGGACTACCGAAGCTTTCTTT. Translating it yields CATSSSWTTEAFF.

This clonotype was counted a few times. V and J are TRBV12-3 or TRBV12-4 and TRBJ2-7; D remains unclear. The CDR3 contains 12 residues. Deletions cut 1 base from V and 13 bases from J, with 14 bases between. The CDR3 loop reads CASSLGQVGGYF. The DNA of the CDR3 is TGTGCCAGCAGTTTAGGGCAGGTCGGTGGATACTTC.

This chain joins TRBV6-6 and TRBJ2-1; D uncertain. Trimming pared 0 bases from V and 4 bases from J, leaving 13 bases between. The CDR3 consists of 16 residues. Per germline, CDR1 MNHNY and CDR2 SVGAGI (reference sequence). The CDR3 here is CASSYSRNPPYNEQFF. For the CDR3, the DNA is TGTGCCAGCAGTTACTCGAGGAACCCCCCATACAATGAGCAGTTCTTC.

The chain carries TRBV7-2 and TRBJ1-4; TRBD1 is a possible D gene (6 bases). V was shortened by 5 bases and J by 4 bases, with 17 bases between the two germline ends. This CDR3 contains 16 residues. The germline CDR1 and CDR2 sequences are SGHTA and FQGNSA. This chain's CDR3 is CASSPQGGGFNEKLFF. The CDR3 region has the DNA TGTGCCAGCAGCCCCCAGGGAGGGGGTTTTAATGAAAAACTGTTTTTT.

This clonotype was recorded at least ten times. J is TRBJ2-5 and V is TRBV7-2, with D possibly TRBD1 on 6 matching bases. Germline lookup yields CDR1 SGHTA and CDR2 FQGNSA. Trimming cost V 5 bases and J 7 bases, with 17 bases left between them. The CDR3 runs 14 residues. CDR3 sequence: CASSPGTPIRTQYF. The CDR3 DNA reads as TGTGCCAGCAGCCCCGGGACACCGATTCGGACCCAGTACTTC.

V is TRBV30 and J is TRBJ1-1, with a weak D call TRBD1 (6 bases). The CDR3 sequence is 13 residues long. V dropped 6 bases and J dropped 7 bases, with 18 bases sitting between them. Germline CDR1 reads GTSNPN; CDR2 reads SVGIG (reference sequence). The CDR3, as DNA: TGTGCCTGCCGGAGGGGGGGGGCAGGTGAAGCTTTCTTT. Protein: CACRRGGAGEAFF.

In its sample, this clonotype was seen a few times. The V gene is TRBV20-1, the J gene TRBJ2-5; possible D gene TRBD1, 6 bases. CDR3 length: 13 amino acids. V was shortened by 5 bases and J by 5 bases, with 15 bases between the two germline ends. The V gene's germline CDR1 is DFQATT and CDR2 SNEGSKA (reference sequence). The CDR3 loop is CSAATGSLETQYF. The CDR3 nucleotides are TGCAGTGCTGCAACAGGGTCTCTTGAGACCCAGTACTTC.

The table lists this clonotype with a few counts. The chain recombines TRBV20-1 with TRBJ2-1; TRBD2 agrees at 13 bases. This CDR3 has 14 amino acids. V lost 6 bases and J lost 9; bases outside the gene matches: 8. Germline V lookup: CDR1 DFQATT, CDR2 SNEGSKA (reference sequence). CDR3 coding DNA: TGCAGTGCCAGACTAGCGGGAGGAAATAGTGAGCAGTTCTTC. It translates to CSARLAGGNSEQFF.

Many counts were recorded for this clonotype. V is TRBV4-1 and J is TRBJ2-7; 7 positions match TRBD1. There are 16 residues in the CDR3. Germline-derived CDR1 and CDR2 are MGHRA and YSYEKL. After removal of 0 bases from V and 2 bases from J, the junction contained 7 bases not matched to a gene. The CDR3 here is CASSQDRDRATYEQYF. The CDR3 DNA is TGCGCCAGCAGCCAAGATCGTGACAGGGCGACCTACGAGCAGTACTTC.

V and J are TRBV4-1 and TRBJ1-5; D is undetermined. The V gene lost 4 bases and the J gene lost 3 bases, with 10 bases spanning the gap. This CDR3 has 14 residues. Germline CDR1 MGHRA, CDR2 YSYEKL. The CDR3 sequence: CASSLGDINQPQHF. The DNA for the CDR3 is TGCGCCAGCAGCCTTGGGGATATCAATCAGCCCCAGCATTTT.

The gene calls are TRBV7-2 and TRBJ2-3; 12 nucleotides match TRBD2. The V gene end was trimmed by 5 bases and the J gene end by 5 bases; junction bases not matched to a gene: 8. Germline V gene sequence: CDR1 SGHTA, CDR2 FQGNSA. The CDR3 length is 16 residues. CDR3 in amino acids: CASSMLAGGLIDTQYF. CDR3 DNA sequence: TGTGCCAGCAGCATGCTAGCGGGGGGGCTCATAGATACGCAGTATTTT.

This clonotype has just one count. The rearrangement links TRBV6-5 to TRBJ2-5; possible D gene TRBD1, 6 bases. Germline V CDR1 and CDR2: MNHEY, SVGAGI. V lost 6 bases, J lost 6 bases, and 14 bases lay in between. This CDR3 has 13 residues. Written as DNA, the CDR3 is TGTGCCAGCAGCCGTGGACAGACGAAGACCCAGTACTTC. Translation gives CASSRGQTKTQYF.

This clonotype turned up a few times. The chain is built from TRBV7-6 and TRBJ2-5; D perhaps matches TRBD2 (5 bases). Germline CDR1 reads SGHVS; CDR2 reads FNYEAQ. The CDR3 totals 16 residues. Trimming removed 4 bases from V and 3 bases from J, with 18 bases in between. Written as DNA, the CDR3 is TGTGCCAGCAGCTCGATCCGGGCTAGCATTAAAGAGACCCAGTACTTC. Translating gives CASSSIRASIKETQYF. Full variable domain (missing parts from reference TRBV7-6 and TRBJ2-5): GAGVSQSPRYKVTKRGQDVALRCDPISGHVSLYWYRQALGQGPEFLTYFNYEAQQDKSGLPNDRFSAERPEGSISTLTIQRTEQRDSAMYRCASSSIRASIKETQYFGPGTRLLVL.

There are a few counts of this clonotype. The CDR3 protein is CASSPITTGNYGYTF. Written as DNA, the CDR3 is TGTGCCAGCAGCCCTATTACGACAGGGAACTATGGCTACACCTTC. The chain combines TRBV11-2 with TRBJ1-2, with 7 nucleotides matching TRBD1. The CDR3 runs 15 residues. The germline CDR1 and CDR2 sequences are SGHAT and FQNNGV. The trim removed 5 bases at V and 2 bases at J, leaving 8 bases unmatched.

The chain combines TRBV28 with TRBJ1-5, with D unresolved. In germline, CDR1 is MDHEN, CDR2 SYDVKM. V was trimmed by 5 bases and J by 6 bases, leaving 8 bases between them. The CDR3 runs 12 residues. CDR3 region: CASSKPGQPQHF. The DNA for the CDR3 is TGTGCCAGCAGTAAGCCGGGTCAGCCCCAGCATTTT. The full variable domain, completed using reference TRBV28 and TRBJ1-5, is DVKVTQSSRYLVKRTGEKVFLECVQDMDHENMFWYRQDPGLGLRLIYFSYDVKMKEKGDIPEGYSVSREKKERFSLILESASTNQTSMYLCASSKPGQPQHFGDGTRLSIL.